This passage covers 19 T cell receptor beta chains from one sample sequenced in a study of T-cell reconstitution after alpha-beta-depleted transplantation in children. Preparation of the TCRbeta library used unique molecular identifiers. A single record per CDR3 protein comes from TCRdb applying MiXCR to the PCR reads. The sample holds 44,000 or so distinct CDR3 sequences, about a tenth seen once. Sequences were derived from PBMCs, mostly from graft donor cells, sampled 60 days after TCRalphabeta/CD19-depleted stem cell transplant. The receptor source for this set is a male patient aged 2-15 years who had a stem cell transplant for chronic granulomatous disease, so the T cells may come from the graft donor.

This clonotype was observed many times. This sequence joins TRBV15 and TRBJ2-5; TRBD1 agrees at 7 bases. The V segment lost 8 bases and the J segment 4 bases; nucleotides outside the gene matches: 13. The CDR3 is 15 residues long. Per the germline V gene, CDR1 is LNHNV and CDR2 is YYDKDF (reference sequence). The CDR3 sequence is CATGRNRGGSETQYF. In DNA form, the CDR3 reads TGTGCCACCGGAAGGAACAGGGGTGGATCAGAGACCCAGTACTTC.

The chain couples TRBV18 to TRBJ2-4; 15 bases are a match to TRBD2. J was trimmed by 0 bases and V by 5 bases; bases with no gene match: 2. Germline CDR1 and CDR2: KGHSH and LQKENI. The CDR3 spans 17 residues. DNA of the CDR3: TGTGCCAGCTCAGGACTAGCGGGAGGGCTAGCCAAAAACATTCAGTACTTC. Translating gives CASSGLAGGLAKNIQYF.

This clonotype has ten or more counts. V usage is TRBV5-1 and J usage is TRBJ2-5, with D perhaps matching TRBD2 (6 bases). Trimming took off 0 bases at V and 5 bases at J, with 8 bases between the two ends. Germline V gene data show CDR1 as SGHRS and CDR2 as YFSETQ. The CDR3 spans 13 residues. This CDR3 reads CASSLAGVETQYF. The CDR3 nucleotides are TGCGCCAGCAGCTTGGCGGGGGTGGAGACCCAGTACTTC.

There are many counts of this clonotype. J is TRBJ2-2 and V is TRBV7-9; no clear D gene. The CDR3 spans 15 residues. CDR1 is SEHNR and CDR2 is FQNEAQ in the germline V gene (reference sequence). Trimming stripped 2 bases from V and 3 bases from J, with 10 bases between. The CDR3 DNA is TGTGCCAGCAGCTTAATGCTGGCTGACACCGGGGAGCTGTTTTTT. Translating it yields CASSLMLADTGELFF.

V gene TRBV7-2 combines with J gene TRBJ2-1; D is unresolved. The V gene lost 5 bases and the J gene lost 3 bases, with 17 bases spanning the gap. Germline V CDR1 and CDR2: SGHTA, FQGNSA. This CDR3 region has 16 residues. CDR3 sequence (DNA): TGTGCCAGCAGCCATTCCATGTGGGTTGGCTACAATGAGCAGTTCTTC. Encoded protein: CASSHSMWVGYNEQFF. The complete variable domain, with remaining parts taken from reference TRBV7-2 and TRBJ2-1, reads GAGVSQSPSNKVTEKGKDVELRCDPISGHTALYWYRQSLGQGLEFLIYFQGNSAPDKSGLPSDRFSAERTGGSVSTLTIQRTQQEDSAVYLCASSHSMWVGYNEQFFGPGTRLTVL.

This clonotype was observed a handful of times. The chain combines TRBV20-1 with TRBJ2-1, with TRBD2 matching over 7 bases. The germline V gene encodes CDR1 DFQATT and CDR2 SNEGSKA (reference sequence). The CDR3 runs 20 residues. Trimming at V came to 2 bases and at J to 5 bases, leaving 24 bases not matched to a gene. The CDR3 DNA reads TGCAGTGCTAGAATCCCAACCACCCCCTCTAGCGGAAATTACCACAATGAGCAGTTCTTC. The encoded protein is CSARIPTTPSSGNYHNEQFF.

This clonotype was observed a few times. The chain joins TRBV6-1 to TRBJ2-5, with a tentative D call TRBD2 (6 bases). The length of the CDR3 is 15 residues. Per the germline V gene, CDR1 is MNHNS and CDR2 is SASEGT. The germline V and J ends were trimmed by 8 bases and 5 bases, with 21 bases remaining between them. This CDR3 is CASLQRRGEGETQYF. Written as DNA, the CDR3 is TGTGCCAGCCTTCAAAGGAGGGGCGAAGGGGAGACCCAGTACTTC.

This clonotype was seen more than once but under ten times. The rearrangement joins TRBV30 to TRBJ1-2, with 8 bases identical to TRBD1. The CDR3 consists of 13 residues. Looked up from germline, CDR1 is GTSNPN and CDR2 is SVGIG (reference sequence). J gave up 7 bases and V 3 bases, and 7 bases lay outside the gene matches. This CDR3 reads CAWSPGGGLGYTF. The CDR3 bases are TGTGCCTGGAGCCCAGGGGGCGGCCTTGGCTACACCTTC.

This clonotype appeared once. DNA of the CDR3: TGTGCCACCAGCAGAGAAAGCTGGGCAGATCAACTATCGTCTGGAAACACCATATATTTT. It codes for CATSRESWADQLSSGNTIYF. The rearrangement uses TRBV15 and TRBJ1-3; the D is unclear. Germline CDR1 LNHNV, CDR2 YYDKDF (reference sequence). The length of the CDR3 is 20 residues. The germline V and J ends were trimmed by 0 bases and 1 base, with 22 bases remaining between them.

This clonotype was picked up many times. CDR3 residues: CASSLSLFQQSSSYEQYF. DNA for the CDR3: TGTGCCAGCAGCTTAAGTCTGTTTCAGCAATCGAGCTCCTACGAGCAGTACTTC. The chain links TRBV11-2 to TRBJ2-7, with no clear D. CDR1 and CDR2 (germline): SGHAT, FQNNGV. The germline V and J ends were trimmed by 2 bases and 0 bases, with 20 bases remaining between them. This CDR3 contains 18 residues.

This clonotype has a count of ten or more. The chain links TRBV6-5 to TRBJ1-2, with TRBD1 as a possible D gene (5 bases). There are 15 residues in the CDR3. Germline CDR1 reads MNHEY; CDR2 reads SVGAGI. Deletions cut 6 bases from V and 1 base from J, with 15 bases between. The CDR3, as DNA: TGTGCCAGCAGCACGGGGGGTAGTGGTAACTATGGCTACACCTTC. Amino acid sequence: CASSTGGSGNYGYTF.

This clonotype was found many times. The chain is built from TRBV7-2 and TRBJ1-1; D uncertain. CDR1 SGHTA and CDR2 FQGNSA come from the germline V gene. The CDR3 consists of 14 residues. Trimming removed 5 bases at V and 5 bases at J, with 15 bases between. In DNA form, the CDR3 reads TGTGCCAGCAGCCTTGACCCTTCTGGAACTGAAGCTTTCTTT. It translates to CASSLDPSGTEAFF.

The chain recombines TRBV20-1 with TRBJ2-3; tentatively, D is TRBD1 (5 bases). Germline V gene data show CDR1 as DFQATT and CDR2 as SNEGSKA (reference sequence). Trimming cost V 7 bases and J 4 bases, with 18 bases left between them. The CDR3 runs to 14 residues. The CDR3 reads CSGKGQVGADTQYF. For the CDR3, the DNA is TGCAGTGGAAAGGGGCAGGTAGGGGCAGATACGCAGTATTTT.

The sample holds a few counts of this clonotype. This sequence joins TRBV27 and TRBJ2-3; 10 nucleotides match TRBD2. Looked up from germline, CDR1 is MNHEY and CDR2 is SMNVEV (reference sequence). The CDR3 loop spans 14 amino acids. Unmatched junction bases numbered 7, after V lost 8 bases and J lost 5 bases. The CDR3 reads CASALAGVRDTQYF. The CDR3 DNA reads TGTGCCAGCGCGCTAGCGGGAGTGAGAGATACGCAGTATTTT.

This clonotype was found many times. This rearrangement joins TRBV5-1 to TRBJ2-4, with 9 bases lining up with TRBD1. J gave up 1 base and V 3 bases, and 5 bases lay outside the gene matches. The CDR3 extends over 16 amino acids. Germline-derived CDR1 and CDR2 are SGHRS and YFSETQ. The CDR3 region is CASSWGQGWAKNIQYF. The DNA for the CDR3 is TGCGCCAGCAGCTGGGGACAGGGTTGGGCCAAAAACATTCAGTACTTC.

The rearrangement joins TRBV20-1 to TRBJ1-2, with D possibly being TRBD1 (5 bases). CDR1 is DFQATT, CDR2 SNEGSKA, per germline (reference sequence). The CDR3 sequence is 9 residues long. CDR3 sequence (DNA): TGCAGGGGGGGCTATGGCTACACCTTC. Its protein is CRGGYGYTF.

In its sample, this clonotype was seen many times. The chain employs TRBV7-7 and TRBJ2-2; 7 bases align to TRBD1. Per germline, CDR1 SSHAT and CDR2 FNYEAQ (reference sequence). V was pared by 0 bases and J by 7 bases, with 5 bases of the junction left unmatched. The CDR3 is 15 amino acids. This chain's CDR3 is CASSLAGGVIGELFF. The CDR3 nucleotides are TGTGCCAGCAGCTTAGCAGGGGGCGTCATCGGGGAGCTGTTTTTT.

This clonotype was seen many times. The genes are TRBV7-2 and TRBJ1-2; D is ambiguous. The CDR3 loop spans 13 amino acids. The V end was cut by 2 bases, the J end by 2 bases, with 6 bases between. The germline V gene encodes CDR1 SGHTA and CDR2 FQGNSA. DNA for the CDR3: TGTGCCAGCAGCTTATCAGCCAACTATGGCTACACCTTC. It specifies CASSLSANYGYTF.

This clonotype came up many times. The chain has TRBV7-2 and TRBJ2-5; 11 nucleotides line up with TRBD2. The junction had 11 bases not matched to a gene; V was cut back by 7 bases and J by 4 bases. The CDR3 extends over 16 amino acids. Germline CDR1 SGHTA, CDR2 FQGNSA. CDR3 sequence (DNA): TGTGCCAGCACCCCTCCCAGGCTAGCGGGAGGAGAGACCCAGTACTTC. Amino acids: CASTPPRLAGGETQYF. The full variable domain, completed using reference TRBV7-2 and TRBJ2-5, is GAGVSQSPSNKVTEKGKDVELRCDPISGHTALYWYRQSLGQGLEFLIYFQGNSAPDKSGLPSDRFSAERTGGSVSTLTIQRTQQEDSAVYLCASTPPRLAGGETQYFGPGTRLLVL.